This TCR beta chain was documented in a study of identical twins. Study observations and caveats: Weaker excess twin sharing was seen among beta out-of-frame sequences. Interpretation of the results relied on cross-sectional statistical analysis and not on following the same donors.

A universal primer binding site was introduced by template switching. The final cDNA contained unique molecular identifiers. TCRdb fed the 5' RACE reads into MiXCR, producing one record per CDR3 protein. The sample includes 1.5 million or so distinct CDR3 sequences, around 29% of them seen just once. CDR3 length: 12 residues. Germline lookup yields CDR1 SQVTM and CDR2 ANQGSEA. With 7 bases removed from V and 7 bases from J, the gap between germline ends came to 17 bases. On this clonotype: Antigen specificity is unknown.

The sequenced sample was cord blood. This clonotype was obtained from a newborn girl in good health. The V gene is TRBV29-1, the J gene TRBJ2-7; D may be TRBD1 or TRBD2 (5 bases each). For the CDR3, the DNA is TGCAGCGCCGGGACCGCCAATGGGGAGCAGTACTTC. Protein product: CSAGTANGEQYF.